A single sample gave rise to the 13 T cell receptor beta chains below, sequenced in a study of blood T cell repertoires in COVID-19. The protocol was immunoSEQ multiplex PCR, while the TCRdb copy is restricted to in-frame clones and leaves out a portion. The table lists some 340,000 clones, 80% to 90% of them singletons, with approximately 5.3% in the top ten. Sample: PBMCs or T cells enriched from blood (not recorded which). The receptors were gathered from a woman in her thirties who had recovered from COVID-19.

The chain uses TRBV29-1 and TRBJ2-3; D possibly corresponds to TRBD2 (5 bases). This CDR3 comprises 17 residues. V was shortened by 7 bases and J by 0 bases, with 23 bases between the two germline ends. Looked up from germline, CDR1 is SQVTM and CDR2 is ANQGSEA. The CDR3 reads CSATGSRGSGSTDTQYF. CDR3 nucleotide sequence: TGCAGCGCCACGGGCAGTCGTGGGAGCGGAAGCACAGATACGCAGTATTTT.

The CDR3 bases are TGTGCCAGCTCAGTTGGACAGGGGGACAACTATGGCTACACCTTC. This gives the protein CASSVGQGDNYGYTF. This rearrangement joins TRBV18 to TRBJ1-2; 10 bases are a match to TRBD1. V shed 5 bases and J 2 bases; nucleotides not matched to a gene: 5. Germline CDR1 KGHSH, CDR2 LQKENI. The CDR3 consists of 15 residues.

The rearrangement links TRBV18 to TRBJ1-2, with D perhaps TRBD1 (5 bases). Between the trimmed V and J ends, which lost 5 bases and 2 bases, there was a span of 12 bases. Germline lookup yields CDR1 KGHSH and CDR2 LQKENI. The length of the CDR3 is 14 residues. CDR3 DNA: TGTGCCAGCTCATCCCCGGGGGGGAACTATGGCTACACCTTC. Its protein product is CASSSPGGNYGYTF.

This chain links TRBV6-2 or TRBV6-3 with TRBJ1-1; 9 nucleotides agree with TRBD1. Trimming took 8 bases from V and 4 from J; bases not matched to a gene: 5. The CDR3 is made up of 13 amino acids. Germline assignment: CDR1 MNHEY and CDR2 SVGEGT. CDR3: CASRPGQGTEAFF. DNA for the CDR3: TGTGCCAGCCGCCCGGGACAGGGCACTGAAGCTTTCTTT.

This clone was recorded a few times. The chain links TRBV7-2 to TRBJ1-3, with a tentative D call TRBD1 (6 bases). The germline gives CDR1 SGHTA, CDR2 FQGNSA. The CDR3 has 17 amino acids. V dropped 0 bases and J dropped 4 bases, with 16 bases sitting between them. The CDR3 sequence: CASSLAGGGAIGNTIYF. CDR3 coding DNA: TGTGCCAGCAGCTTAGCGGGGGGGGGCGCGATAGGAAACACCATATATTTT. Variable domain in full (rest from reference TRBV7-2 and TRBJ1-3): GAGVSQSPSNKVTEKGKDVELRCDPISGHTALYWYRQSLGQGLEFLIYFQGNSAPDKSGLPSDRFSAERTGGSVSTLTIQRTQQEDSAVYLCASSLAGGGAIGNTIYFGEGSWLTVV.

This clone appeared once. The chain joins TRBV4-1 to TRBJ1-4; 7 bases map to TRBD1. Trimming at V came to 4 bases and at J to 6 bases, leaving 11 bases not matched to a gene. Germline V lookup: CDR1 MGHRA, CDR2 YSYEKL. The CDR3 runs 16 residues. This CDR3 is CASSPATGTEDEKLFF. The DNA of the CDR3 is TGCGCCAGCAGCCCTGCCACCGGGACAGAAGATGAAAAACTGTTTTTT.

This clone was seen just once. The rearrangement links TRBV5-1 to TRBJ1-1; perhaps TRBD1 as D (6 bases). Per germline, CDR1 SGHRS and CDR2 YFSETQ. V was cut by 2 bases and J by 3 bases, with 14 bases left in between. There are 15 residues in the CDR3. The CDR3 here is CASSFDRSWDTEAFF. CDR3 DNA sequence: TGCGCCAGCAGCTTTGACAGGTCGTGGGACACTGAAGCTTTCTTT. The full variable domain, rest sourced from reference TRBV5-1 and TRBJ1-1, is KAGVTQTPRYLIKTRGQQVTLSCSPISGHRSVSWYQQTPGQGLQFLFEYFSETQRNKGNFPGRFSGRQFSNSRSEMNVSTLELGDSALYLCASSFDRSWDTEAFFGQGTRLTVV.

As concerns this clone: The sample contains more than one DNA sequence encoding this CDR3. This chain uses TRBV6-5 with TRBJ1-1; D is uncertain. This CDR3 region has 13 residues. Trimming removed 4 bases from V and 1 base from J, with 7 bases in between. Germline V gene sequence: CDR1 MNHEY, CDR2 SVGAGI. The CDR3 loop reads CASSLGRNTEAFF. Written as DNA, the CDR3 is TGTGCCAGCAGTTTGGGCAGGAACACTGAAGCTTTCTTT.

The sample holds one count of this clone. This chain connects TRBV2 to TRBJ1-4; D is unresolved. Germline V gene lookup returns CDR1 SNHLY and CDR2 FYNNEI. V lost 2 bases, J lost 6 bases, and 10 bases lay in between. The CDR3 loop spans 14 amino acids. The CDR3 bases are TGTGCCAGCAGTGAATTTGTAGAGGATGAAAAACTGTTTTTT. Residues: CASSEFVEDEKLFF.

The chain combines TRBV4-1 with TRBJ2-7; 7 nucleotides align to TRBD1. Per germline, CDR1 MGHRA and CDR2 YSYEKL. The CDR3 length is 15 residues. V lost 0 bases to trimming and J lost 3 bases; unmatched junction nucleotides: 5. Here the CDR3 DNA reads TGCGCCAGCAGCCAAGAAGACAGGGTAATCTACGAGCAGTACTTC. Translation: CASSQEDRVIYEQYF.

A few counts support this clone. The CDR3 region is CATEFGGENTEAFF. The CDR3 DNA follows: TGTGCCACCGAGTTCGGGGGGGAGAACACTGAAGCTTTCTTT. This rearrangement joins TRBV7-9 to TRBJ1-1; tentative D call: TRBD1 (5 bases). Germline-derived CDR1 and CDR2 are SEHNR and FQNEAQ (reference sequence). V dropped 10 bases and J dropped 1 base, with 16 bases sitting between them. CDR3 length equals 14 residues. Combining the CDR3 with reference TRBV7-9 and TRBJ1-1 gives the whole variable domain DTGVSQNPRHKITKRGQNVTFRCDPISEHNRLYWYRQTLGQGPEFLTYFQNEAQLEKSRLLSDRFSAERPKGSFSTLEIQRTEQGDSAMYLCATEFGGENTEAFFGQGTRLTVV.

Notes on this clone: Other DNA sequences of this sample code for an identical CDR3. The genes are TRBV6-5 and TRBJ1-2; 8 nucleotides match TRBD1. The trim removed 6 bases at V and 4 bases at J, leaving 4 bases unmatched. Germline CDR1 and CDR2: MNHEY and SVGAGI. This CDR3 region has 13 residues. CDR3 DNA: TGTGCCAGCAGCCGGGACAGGCTCTATGGCTACACCTTC. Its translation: CASSRDRLYGYTF.

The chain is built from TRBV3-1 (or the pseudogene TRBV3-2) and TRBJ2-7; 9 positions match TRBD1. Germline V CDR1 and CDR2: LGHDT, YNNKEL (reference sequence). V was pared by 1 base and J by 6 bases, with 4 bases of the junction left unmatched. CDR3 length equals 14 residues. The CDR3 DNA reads TGTGCCAGCAGCCAAGGGGGACAGGGCTCCGAGCAGTACTTC. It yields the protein CASSQGGQGSEQYF.